The rows below give T cell receptor beta chains drawn from one sample of a study of blood T cells in healthy people across ages. TCRdb used MiXCR to reprocess the 5' RACE reads, holding one entry per CDR3 protein. The table lists 1,500,000 or so distinct CDR3 sequences, approximately 59% of them singletons, with 5% to 7% in the top ten. Sequences were obtained from blood. The receptors were sampled from a man in his late teens or twenties in good health. Both conserved end residues are part of each CDR3. D genes are given only for firm matches. Part of the rows lack a size; the others show once, few, many or a class for expanded clones.

d_call	j_call	v_call	clone_size	cdr3_aa	cdr3_nt
TRBD1	TRBJ2-7	TRBV6-2/TRBV6-3	NA	CASSYGGQGSYEQYF	TGTGCCAGCAGTTACGGGGGACAGGGGTCCTACGAGCAGTACTTC
NA	TRBJ1-2	TRBV27	NA	CASSPTTTALYGYTF	TGTGCCAGCAGTCCCACCACAACGGCCCTCTATGGCTACACCTTC
TRBD2	TRBJ2-1	TRBV3-1	few	CASSGRLAGGPENEQFF	TGTGCCAGCAGCGGTCGACTAGCGGGAGGGCCAGAGAATGAGCAGTTCTTC
NA	TRBJ2-3	TRBV5-1	NA	CASSLEARTTDTQYF	TGCGCCAGCAGCTTGGAGGCGCGGACCACAGATACGCAGTATTTT
NA	TRBJ1-6	TRBV20-1	NA	CSARVGVTAIIPLHF	TGCAGTGCTAGAGTTGGGGTGACCGCGATAATACCCCTCCACTTT
TRBD2	TRBJ2-3	TRBV30	once	CAWSPQRGADTQYF	TGTGCCTGGAGTCCCCAGCGGGGGGCAGATACGCAGTATTTT
TRBD2	TRBJ2-2	TRBV2	NA	CASSEMAGVSGELFF	TGTGCCAGCAGTGAGATGGCGGGGGTTAGCGGGGAGCTGTTTTTT
TRBD2	TRBJ2-5	TRBV4-1	many	CASSQLPTSGRETQYF	TGCGCCAGCAGCCAACTACCGACTAGCGGGAGGGAGACCCAGTACTTC
NA	TRBJ1-1	TRBV7-9	many	CASSLERGTEAFF	TGTGCCAGCAGCTTAGAGAGGGGCACTGAAGCTTTCTTT
NA	TRBJ2-2	TRBV4-3	NA	CASSQDSAGQAGTGELFF	TGCGCCAGCAGCCAAGATTCGGCCGGACAGGCGGGGACCGGGGAGCTGTTTTTT